This entry lists 18 T cell receptor beta chains sequenced from one sample in a study of tumour-infiltrating T cells in Burkitt lymphoma. Using immunoSEQ multiplex PCR, the repertoire was profiled, and TCRdb retains in-frame clones only, with some absent. Among about 3,700 clones, roughly 19% were seen once, and the ten largest hold approximately 1.5%. What was sequenced was tumor tissue. Every receptor here comes from a human donor with Burkitt lymphoma.

V gene TRBV6-1 combines with J gene TRBJ1-2, with 9 bases identical to TRBD1. This CDR3 comprises 14 residues. Germline CDR1 MNHNS, CDR2 SASEGT. With V trimmed by 7 bases and J by 6 bases, 9 bases remained unmatched. CDR3 amino acids: CASKDRGRLDGYTF. The CDR3 DNA reads as TGTGCCAGCAAGGACAGGGGACGTCTCGATGGCTACACCTTC.

The chain has TRBV19 and TRBJ2-2; 8 bases map to TRBD2. The V gene's germline CDR1 is LNHDA and CDR2 SQIVND (reference sequence). There are 15 residues in the CDR3. The J segment lost 6 bases and the V segment lost 1 base, leaving 4 bases of the junction unmatched. The CDR3 region has the DNA TGTGCCAGTAGTATAGCGGGAGGGCCGGCCGGGGAGCTGTTTTTT. It yields the protein CASSIAGGPAGELFF.

This clone was recorded a few times. The rearrangement uses TRBV5-1 and TRBJ1-1; TRBD1 is a possible D gene (5 bases). Germline CDR1 is SGHRS and CDR2 is YFSETQ. This CDR3 has 13 residues. The V end lost 1 base, the J end lost 1 base, and 5 bases lay between the germline ends. The CDR3, as DNA: TGCGCCAGCAGCTTGCAGGGGAACACTGAAGCTTTCTTT. It translates to CASSLQGNTEAFF.

This clone was counted only a few times. This chain uses TRBV4-1 with TRBJ2-5; D uncertain. Trimming removed 0 bases from V and 4 bases from J, with 12 bases in between. There are 15 residues in the CDR3. CDR1 and CDR2 (germline): MGHRA, YSYEKL. CDR3 region: CASSQDLASPETQYF. The CDR3 nucleotides are TGCGCCAGCAGCCAAGATCTGGCCAGCCCAGAGACCCAGTACTTC.

Only a few counts were recorded for this clone. CDR3 nucleotides: TGTGCCAGTAGGCTGAGGGGCGAGGAAAAACTGTTTTTT. This encodes CASRLRGEEKLFF. The genes are TRBV19 and TRBJ1-4; D might be TRBD1 (5 bases). Between the trimmed V and J ends, which lost 6 bases and 8 bases, there was a span of 13 bases. Germline CDR1 reads LNHDA; CDR2 reads SQIVND (reference sequence). This CDR3 region has 13 residues.

J is TRBJ2-3 and V is TRBV5-1; possible D gene TRBD1, 6 bases. The V and J ends lost 4 bases and 0 bases respectively, with 15 bases between them. The length of the CDR3 is 16 residues. The germline V gene encodes CDR1 SGHRS and CDR2 YFSETQ. The CDR3 protein is CASSMSGVLSTDTQYF. In nucleotides, the CDR3 is TGCGCCAGCAGCATGTCAGGGGTATTGAGCACAGATACGCAGTATTTT.

Only a few counts were recorded for this clone. The chain employs TRBV4-1 and TRBJ2-2, with 7 bases lining up with TRBD2. Germline CDR1 reads MGHRA; CDR2 reads YSYEKL. The length of the CDR3 is 17 residues. V was clipped by 0 bases and J by 6 bases; unmatched bases: 10. This chain's CDR3 is CASSQESRGRASGELFF. In nucleotides, the CDR3 is TGCGCCAGCAGCCAAGAAAGTCGGGGGAGGGCCTCCGGGGAGCTGTTTTTT.

This clone was seen more than once but under ten times. The chain recombines TRBV10-3 with TRBJ2-5; D may be TRBD1 (7 bases). The CDR3 consists of 17 residues. Trimming took 0 bases from V and 2 from J, leaving 16 bases between them. CDR1 ENHRY and CDR2 SYGVKD come from the germline V gene. CDR3: CAISESAGQPMQETQYF. The CDR3 nucleotides read TGTGCCATCAGTGAGTCGGCGGGACAGCCCATGCAAGAGACCCAGTACTTC.

The chain is built from TRBV19 and TRBJ2-1; D not resolved. The CDR3 contains 11 residues. Trimming took off 6 bases at V and 6 bases at J, with 6 bases between the two ends. In germline, CDR1 is LNHDA, CDR2 SQIVND (reference sequence). CDR3 protein: CASSLLNEQFF. DNA for the CDR3: TGTGCCAGTAGCCTCCTCAATGAGCAGTTCTTC.

This clone came up a few times. The chain joins TRBV5-4 to TRBJ1-2, with a tentative D call TRBD1 (6 bases). The ends were cut back, 4 bases at V and 8 bases at J, with 9 bases in the middle. From germline, CDR1 is SGHNT and CDR2 YYREEE (reference sequence). CDR3 length: 11 amino acids. This CDR3 reads CASSGGGGYTF. CDR3 nucleotides: TGTGCCAGCAGCGGGGGCGGGGGCTACACCTTC.

The chain has TRBV6-5 and TRBJ1-5; D is ambiguous. CDR3 length: 13 residues. Germline lookup yields CDR1 MNHEY and CDR2 SVGAGI. Between the trimmed V and J ends, which lost 1 base and 4 bases, there was a span of 5 bases. This chain's CDR3 is CASSYFRNQPQHF. Here the CDR3 DNA reads TGTGCCAGCAGTTACTTCAGGAATCAGCCCCAGCATTTT.

A few counts support this clone. V gene TRBV5-5 combines with J gene TRBJ1-4, with D tentatively TRBD1 (6 bases). Per the germline V gene, CDR1 is SGHKS and CDR2 is YYEKEE (reference sequence). Trimming removed 3 bases from V and 2 bases from J, with 14 bases in between. CDR3 length equals 16 residues. CDR3 in amino acids: CASSWGRGSTNEKLFF. The DNA of the CDR3 is TGTGCCAGCAGCTGGGGGCGGGGATCGACTAATGAAAAACTGTTTTTT.

This rearrangement joins TRBV5-4 to TRBJ2-7, with D possibly called TRBD1 or TRBD2 (5 bases each). The V end was cut by 0 bases, the J end by 0 bases, with 13 bases between. This CDR3 region has 16 residues. The germline gives CDR1 SGHNT, CDR2 YYREEE (reference sequence). CDR3: CASSLVPGRSSYEQYF. The CDR3 coding sequence is TGTGCCAGCAGCTTGGTTCCGGGACGGAGCTCCTACGAGCAGTACTTC.

This clone was seen more than once but under ten times. This chain links TRBV11-2 with TRBJ2-5; no clear D. Trimming took off 6 bases at V and 5 bases at J, with 7 bases between the two ends. The CDR3 is 11 amino acids. CDR1 SGHAT and CDR2 FQNNGV come from the germline V gene. CDR3 loop: CASSPKETQYF. CDR3 DNA sequence: TGTGCCAGCAGTCCGAAGGAGACCCAGTACTTC.

The V gene is TRBV4-2, the J gene TRBJ2-3, with TRBD2 matching 7 bases. Germline CDR1 and CDR2: LGHNA and YNFKEQ. The V segment lost 0 bases and the J segment 6 bases; nucleotides outside the gene matches: 6. The CDR3 contains 15 residues. CDR3 DNA: TGTGCCAGCAGCCAAGATTTCTCTAGCGGCGATACGCAGTATTTT. Protein product: CASSQDFSSGDTQYF.

The V and J genes are TRBV5-1 and TRBJ2-7, with TRBD2 as a possible D gene (6 bases). CDR1 SGHRS and CDR2 YFSETQ come from the germline V gene. There are 15 residues in the CDR3. Trimming pared 4 bases from V and 2 bases from J, leaving 16 bases between. In DNA, the CDR3 is TGCGCCAGCAGCGGGCCTCCGGGACTCACCTACGAGCAGTACTTC. This codes for CASSGPPGLTYEQYF.

The CDR3 DNA reads as TGTGCCACCAGCCGCAGCGCTGGAAGCGACTCCTACGAGCAGTACTTC. This sequence encodes CATSRSAGSDSYEQYF. This rearrangement joins TRBV15 to TRBJ2-7; D remains unclear. The CDR3 consists of 16 residues. V lost 5 bases and J 0 bases, leaving 17 bases between the germline ends. The V gene's germline CDR1 is LNHNV and CDR2 YYDKDF (reference sequence).

The chain carries TRBV15 and TRBJ2-1; D is possibly TRBD1 (5 bases). This CDR3 spans 12 amino acids. Germline CDR1 LNHNV, CDR2 YYDKDF (reference sequence). V was cut by 6 bases and J by 5 bases, with 8 bases left in between. The CDR3 nucleotides read TGTGCCACCAGTCCCAGGGACAATGAGCAGTTCTTC. This codes for CATSPRDNEQFF. Together with reference TRBV15 and TRBJ2-1, the CDR3 gives the full variable domain: DAMVIQNPRYQVTQFGKPVTLSCSQTLNHNVMYWYQQKSSQAPKLLFHYYDKDFNNEADTPDNFQSRRPNTSFCFLDIRSPGLGDTAMYLCATSPRDNEQFFGPGTRLTVL.